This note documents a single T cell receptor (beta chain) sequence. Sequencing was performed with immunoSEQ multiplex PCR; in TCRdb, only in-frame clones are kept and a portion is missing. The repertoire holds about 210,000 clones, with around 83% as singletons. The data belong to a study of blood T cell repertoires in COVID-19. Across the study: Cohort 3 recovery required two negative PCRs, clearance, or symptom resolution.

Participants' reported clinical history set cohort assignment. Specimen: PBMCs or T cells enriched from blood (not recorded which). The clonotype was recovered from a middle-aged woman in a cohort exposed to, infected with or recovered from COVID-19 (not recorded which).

CDR3 nucleotides: TGCGCCAGCAGCTCGTATCCAGGGGATAATGAAGCTTTCTTT. It encodes CASSSYPGDNEAFF. The V and J genes are TRBV5-1 and TRBJ1-1; tentatively, D is TRBD1 (6 bases). CDR1 is SGHRS, CDR2 YFSETQ, per germline. V lost 3 bases to trimming and J lost 7 bases, with 16 bases between them. The CDR3 covers 14 residues.